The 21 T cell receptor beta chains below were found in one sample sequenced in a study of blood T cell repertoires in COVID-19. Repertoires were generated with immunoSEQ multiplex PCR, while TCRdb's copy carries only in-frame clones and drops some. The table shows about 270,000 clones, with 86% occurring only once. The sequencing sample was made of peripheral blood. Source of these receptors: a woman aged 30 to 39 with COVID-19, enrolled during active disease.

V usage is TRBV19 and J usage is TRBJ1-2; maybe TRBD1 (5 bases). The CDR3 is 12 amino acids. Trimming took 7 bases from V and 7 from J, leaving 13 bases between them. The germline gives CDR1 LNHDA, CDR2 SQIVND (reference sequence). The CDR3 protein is CASISPQGGYTF. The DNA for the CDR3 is TGTGCCAGTATCTCCCCCCAGGGTGGCTACACCTTC.

CDR3 amino acids: CASSISGSPGAFF. The CDR3 nucleotides are TGTGCCAGTAGTATAAGTGGCAGCCCGGGGGCTTTCTTT. The chain uses TRBV19 and TRBJ1-1; D remains ambiguous. This CDR3 region has 13 residues. Germline CDR1 and CDR2: LNHDA and SQIVND (reference sequence). V lost 2 bases and J lost 11, with 15 bases in between. The full variable domain, in which reference TRBV19 and TRBJ1-1 provide the parts outside the CDR3, is DGGITQSPKYLFRKEGQNVTLSCEQNLNHDAMYWYRQDPGQGLRLIYYSQIVNDFQKGDIAEGYSVSREKKESFPLTVTSAQKNPTAFYLCASSISGSPGAFFGQGTRLTVV.

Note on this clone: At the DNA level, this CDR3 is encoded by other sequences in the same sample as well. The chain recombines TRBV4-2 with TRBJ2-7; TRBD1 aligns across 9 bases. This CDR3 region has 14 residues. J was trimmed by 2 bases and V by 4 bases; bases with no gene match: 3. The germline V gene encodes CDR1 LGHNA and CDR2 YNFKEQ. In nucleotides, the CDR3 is TGTGCCAGCAGCCCGGGACAGGGAACCTACGAGCAGTACTTC. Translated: CASSPGQGTYEQYF.

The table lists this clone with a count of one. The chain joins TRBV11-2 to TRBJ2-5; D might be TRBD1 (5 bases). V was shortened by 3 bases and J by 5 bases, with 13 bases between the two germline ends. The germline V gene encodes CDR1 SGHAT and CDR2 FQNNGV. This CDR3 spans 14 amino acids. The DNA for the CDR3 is TGTGCCAGCAGCTTCGGCAGGGCGGAGGAGACCCAGTACTTC. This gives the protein CASSFGRAEETQYF.

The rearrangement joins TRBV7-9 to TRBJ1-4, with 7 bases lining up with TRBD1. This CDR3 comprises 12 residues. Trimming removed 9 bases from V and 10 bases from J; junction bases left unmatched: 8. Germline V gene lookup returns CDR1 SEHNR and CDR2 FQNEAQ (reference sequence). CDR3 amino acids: CASTGQGVKLFF. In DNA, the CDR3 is TGTGCCAGTACAGGGCAGGGGGTAAAACTGTTTTTT.

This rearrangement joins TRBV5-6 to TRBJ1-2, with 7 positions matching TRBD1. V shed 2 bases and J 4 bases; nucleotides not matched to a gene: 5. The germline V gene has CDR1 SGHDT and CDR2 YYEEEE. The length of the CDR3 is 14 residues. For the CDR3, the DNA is TGTGCCAGCAGCTTCGGTACAGGGGCCTATGGCTACACCTTC. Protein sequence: CASSFGTGAYGYTF.

The CDR3 sequence is CATRRMTYGYTF. CDR3 nucleotides: TGTGCCACCCGACGGATGACATATGGCTACACCTTC. The V call is TRBV6-5, the J call TRBJ1-2, with D uncertain. The V gene's germline CDR1 is MNHEY and CDR2 SVGAGI. V lost 10 bases and J 5 bases, leaving 14 bases between the germline ends. The CDR3 has 12 amino acids.

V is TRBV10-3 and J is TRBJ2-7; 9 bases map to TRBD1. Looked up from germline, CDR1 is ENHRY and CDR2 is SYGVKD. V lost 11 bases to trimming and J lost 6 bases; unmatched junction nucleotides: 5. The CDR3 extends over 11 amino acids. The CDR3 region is CAVRDRVEQYF. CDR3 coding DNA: TGTGCCGTCCGGGACAGGGTCGAGCAGTACTTC.

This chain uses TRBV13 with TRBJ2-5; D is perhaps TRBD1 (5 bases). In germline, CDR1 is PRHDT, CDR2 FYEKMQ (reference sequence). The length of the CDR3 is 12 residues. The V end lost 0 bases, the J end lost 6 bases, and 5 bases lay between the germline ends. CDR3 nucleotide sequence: TGTGCCAGCAGCTTAGGGGACAAGACCCAGTACTTC. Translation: CASSLGDKTQYF.

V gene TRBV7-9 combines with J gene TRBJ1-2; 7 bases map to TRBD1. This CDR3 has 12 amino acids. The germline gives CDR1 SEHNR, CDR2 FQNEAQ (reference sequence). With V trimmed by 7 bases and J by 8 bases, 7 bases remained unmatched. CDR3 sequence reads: CASTLTGIGYTF. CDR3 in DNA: TGTGCCAGCACCCTGACAGGGATCGGCTACACCTTC. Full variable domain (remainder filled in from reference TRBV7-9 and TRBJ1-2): DTGVSQNPRHKITKRGQNVTFRCDPISEHNRLYWYRQTLGQGPEFLTYFQNEAQLEKSRLLSDRFSAERPKGSFSTLEIQRTEQGDSAMYLCASTLTGIGYTFGSGTRLTVV.

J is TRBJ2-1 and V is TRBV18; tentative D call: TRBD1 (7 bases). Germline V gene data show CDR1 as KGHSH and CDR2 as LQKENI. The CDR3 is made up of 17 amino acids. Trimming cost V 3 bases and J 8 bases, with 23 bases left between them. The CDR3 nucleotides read TGTGCCAGCTCACCCGATGGGGGGCCCTTCGACAGGGATGAGCAGTTCTTC. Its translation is CASSPDGGPFDRDEQFF.

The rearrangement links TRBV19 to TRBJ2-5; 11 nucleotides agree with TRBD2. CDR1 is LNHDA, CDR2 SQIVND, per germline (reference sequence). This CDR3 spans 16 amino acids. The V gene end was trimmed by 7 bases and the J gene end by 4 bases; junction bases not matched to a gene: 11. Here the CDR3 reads CASKRRLAGGAETQYF. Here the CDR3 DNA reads TGTGCCAGTAAGCGGCGTCTAGCGGGGGGCGCAGAGACCCAGTACTTC.

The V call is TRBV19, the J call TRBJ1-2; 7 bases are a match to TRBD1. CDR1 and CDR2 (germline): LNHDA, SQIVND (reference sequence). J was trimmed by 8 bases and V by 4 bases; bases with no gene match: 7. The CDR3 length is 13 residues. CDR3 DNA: TGTGCCAGTAGTACAGGGGGGACGGAAGGCTACACCTTC. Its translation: CASSTGGTEGYTF.

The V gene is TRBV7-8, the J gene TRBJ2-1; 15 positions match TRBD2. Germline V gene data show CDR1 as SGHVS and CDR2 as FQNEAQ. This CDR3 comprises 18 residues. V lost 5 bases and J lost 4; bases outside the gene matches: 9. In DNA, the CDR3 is TGTGCCAGCAGCCCTGGACTAGCGGGGGGGGAATATTACAATGAGCAGTTCTTC. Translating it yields CASSPGLAGGEYYNEQFF.

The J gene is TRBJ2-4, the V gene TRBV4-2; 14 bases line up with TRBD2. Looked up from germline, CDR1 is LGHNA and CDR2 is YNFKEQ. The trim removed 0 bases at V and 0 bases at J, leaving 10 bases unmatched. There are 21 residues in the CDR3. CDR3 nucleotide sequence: TGTGCCAGCAGCCAAGACCCTAGACTAGCGGGGGGGCCCCTAGCCAAAAACATTCAGTACTTC. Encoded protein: CASSQDPRLAGGPLAKNIQYF.

This chain's CDR3 is CASSRTSGGAGTGELFF. The CDR3 nucleotides are TGCGCCAGCAGCCGGACTAGCGGGGGGGCCGGCACCGGGGAGCTGTTTTTT. The rearrangement uses TRBV5-1 and TRBJ2-2; 15 bases align to TRBD2. The trim removed 4 bases at V and 4 bases at J, leaving 5 bases unmatched. CDR1 is SGHRS, CDR2 YFSETQ, per germline. The CDR3 runs to 17 residues.

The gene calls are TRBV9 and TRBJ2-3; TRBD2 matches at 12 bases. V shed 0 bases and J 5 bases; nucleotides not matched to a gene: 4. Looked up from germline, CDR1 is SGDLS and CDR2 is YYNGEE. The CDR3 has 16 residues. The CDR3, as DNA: TGTGCCAGCAGCGTAGCTAGCGGGGGGGCGCAAGATACGCAGTATTTT. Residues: CASSVASGGAQDTQYF.

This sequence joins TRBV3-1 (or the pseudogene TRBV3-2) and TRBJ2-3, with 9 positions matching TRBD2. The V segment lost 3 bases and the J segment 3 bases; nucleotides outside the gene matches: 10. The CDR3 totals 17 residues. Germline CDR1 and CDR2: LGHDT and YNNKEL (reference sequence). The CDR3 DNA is TGTGCCAGCAGCCACCCCTTGCGGGGGGGCCGGACAGATACGCAGTATTTT. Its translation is CASSHPLRGGRTDTQYF.

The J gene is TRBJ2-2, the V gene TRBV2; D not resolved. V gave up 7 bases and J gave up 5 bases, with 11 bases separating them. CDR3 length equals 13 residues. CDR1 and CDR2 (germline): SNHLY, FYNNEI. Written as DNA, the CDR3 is TGTGCCAGCACCCCCATCCGGACCGGGGAGCTGTTTTTT. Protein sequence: CASTPIRTGELFF.

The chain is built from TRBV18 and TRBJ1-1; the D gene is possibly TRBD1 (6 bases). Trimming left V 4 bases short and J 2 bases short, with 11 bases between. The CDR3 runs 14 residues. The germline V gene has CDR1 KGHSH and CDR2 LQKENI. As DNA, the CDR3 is TGTGCCAGCTCACTGACAGGATCTAACACTGAAGCTTTCTTT. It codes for CASSLTGSNTEAFF.

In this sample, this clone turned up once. DNA for the CDR3: TGTGCCAGCAGAAAGGCGGGGGGGCTGTCCTACGAGCAGTACTTC. This translates into CASRKAGGLSYEQYF. The chain is built from TRBV27 and TRBJ2-7; 9 bases line up with TRBD2. With 6 bases clipped from V and 1 base from J, the junction kept 7 bases outside the gene matches. The CDR3 is 15 residues long. CDR1 is MNHEY and CDR2 is SMNVEV in the germline V gene (reference sequence).